This TCR beta chain was sequenced in a study of blood T cell repertoires in COVID-19 (dated by TCRdb to 2020 to 2022). At the level of the whole study: Collaborator samples came from the United States, Italy and Spain and covered acute and convalescent phases of COVID-19. The material from the prospective study consisted of cDNA or gDNA derived from T cells, B-cell-depleted T cells, or PBMCs. Deeply sampled blood TCRbeta repertoires from subjects exposed to, actively infected with, or recovered from COVID-19 were included in the dataset. The repertoires were released in a freely available public database meant as a resource for research on the immune response to SARS-CoV-2. Samples came from the ongoing ImmuneRACE study (first 160 participants) plus 1,254 subjects from 6 global collaborators. A de-identified subject ID, COVID-19 status, age in years and sex were almost always included in the sample metadata. Where available, HLA class I and class II types were taken from metadata supplied by the sample provider and were not determined by assay-based typing. Results the study describes overall, beyond this receptor: How much clinical and demographic metadata was included differed by source and by participant, and the metadata was provided uncurated.

Participants in the prospective study were aged roughly 18 to 95 years, lived in about two dozen United States geographic areas, and enrolled through a virtual design. In the prospective study, participants were assigned to cohorts based on the clinical history participants reported in a screening survey and a study questionnaire. Recovered participants in ImmuneRACE Cohort 3 were defined as having two consecutive negative NP/OP PCR tests, clearance from a healthcare professional, or resolution of symptoms. Mobile phlebotomists in the prospective study collected whole blood, serum and a nasopharyngeal or oropharyngeal swab from every participant. Prospective study participants could optionally give additional blood draws and questionnaires over an approximately 2-month period. Before DNA extraction, prospective study blood samples were shipped either frozen or at room temperature. TCRbeta CDR3 regions were amplified from genomic DNA using the immunoSEQ Assay, a bias-controlled multiplex PCR. In the source study's methods: The number of nucleated cells in each sample was estimated from the amplification of reference gene primers within the assay. To quantify the absolute abundance of each unique TCRbeta CDR3 rearrangement, sequence reads were collapsed and filtered. For each sample, productive Simpson clonality was calculated by taking the square root of Simpson's diversity index across productive rearrangements. Here the immuneACCESS table is served through TCRdb, limited to in-frame sequences with V and J called. Missing clones are a known gap in these copies; in checked studies unresolved V genes cover under half, and the rest lacks a known reason. V, J and clone size reflect that table, while D and trimming were determined from the DNA. Here the sample has approximately 230,000 clones; approximately 84% occur a single time. The biggest ten clones account for 15% of the sample.

This clone occurred a few times. Its antigen target is currently unknown. Base qualities are missing; no much larger clone stands one base away. A distance of 7 bases separates the germline ends of V and J, which lose 0 bases and 8 bases respectively. The CDR3 contains 11 residues, cysteine and phenylalanine counted. The kept DNA is CDR3 alone, 33 bases in frame from the first base. From a lookup of the germline V gene (reference sequence), CDR1 and CDR2 are GTSNPN and SVGIG. The clonotype was recovered from a man aged 40-49 years who had recovered from COVID-19. This receptor chain uses TRBV30 and TRBJ1-1, and possibly TRBD1, on 5 matching bases. The material sequenced was PBMCs or T cells enriched from blood (not recorded which). The CDR3 has the sequence CAWSVYREAFF. The sequenced DNA: TGTGCCTGGAGTGTATACAGGGAAGCTTTCTTT.